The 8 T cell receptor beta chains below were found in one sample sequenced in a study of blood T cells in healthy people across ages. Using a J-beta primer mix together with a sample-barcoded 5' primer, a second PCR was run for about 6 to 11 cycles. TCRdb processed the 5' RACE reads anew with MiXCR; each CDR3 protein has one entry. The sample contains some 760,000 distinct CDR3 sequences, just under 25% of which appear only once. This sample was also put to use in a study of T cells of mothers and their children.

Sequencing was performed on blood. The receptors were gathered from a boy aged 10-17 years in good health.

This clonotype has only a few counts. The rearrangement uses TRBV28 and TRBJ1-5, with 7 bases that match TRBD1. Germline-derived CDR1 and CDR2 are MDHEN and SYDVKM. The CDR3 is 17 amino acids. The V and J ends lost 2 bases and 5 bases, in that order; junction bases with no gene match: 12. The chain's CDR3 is CASSLAPTGSLHQPQHF. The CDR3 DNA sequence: TGTGCCAGCAGTTTAGCCCCGACAGGGTCCCTCCATCAGCCCCAGCATTTT.

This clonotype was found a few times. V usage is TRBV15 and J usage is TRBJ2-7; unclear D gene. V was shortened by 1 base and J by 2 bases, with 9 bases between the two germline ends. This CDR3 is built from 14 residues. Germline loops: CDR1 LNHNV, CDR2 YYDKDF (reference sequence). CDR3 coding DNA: TGTGCCACCAGCAGAGGGGCCCTCGCCTACGAGCAGTACTTC. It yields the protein CATSRGALAYEQYF.

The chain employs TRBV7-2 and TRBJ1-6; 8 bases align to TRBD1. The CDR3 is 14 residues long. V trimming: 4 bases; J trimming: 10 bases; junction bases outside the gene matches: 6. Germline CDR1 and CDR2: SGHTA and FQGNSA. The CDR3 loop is CASSSRGLRSPLHF. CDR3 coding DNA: TGTGCCAGCAGCTCCAGGGGGCTTCGATCACCCCTCCACTTT.

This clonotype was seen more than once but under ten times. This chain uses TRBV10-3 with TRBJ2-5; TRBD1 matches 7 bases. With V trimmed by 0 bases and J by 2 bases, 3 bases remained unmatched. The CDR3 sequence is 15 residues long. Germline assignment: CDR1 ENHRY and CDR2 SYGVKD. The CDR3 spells CAISESGTAQETQYF. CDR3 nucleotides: TGTGCCATCAGTGAGTCCGGGACAGCTCAAGAGACCCAGTACTTC.

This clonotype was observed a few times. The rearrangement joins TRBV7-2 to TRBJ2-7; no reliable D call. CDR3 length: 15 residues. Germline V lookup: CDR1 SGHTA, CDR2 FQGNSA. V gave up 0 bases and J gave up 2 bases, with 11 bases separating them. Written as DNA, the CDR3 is TGTGCCAGCAGCTTAGCGAGCCAGGCAACCTACGAGCAGTACTTC. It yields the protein CASSLASQATYEQYF.

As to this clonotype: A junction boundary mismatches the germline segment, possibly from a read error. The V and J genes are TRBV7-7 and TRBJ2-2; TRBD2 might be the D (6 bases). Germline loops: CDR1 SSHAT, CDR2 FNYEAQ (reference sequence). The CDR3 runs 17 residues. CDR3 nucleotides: TGTGCTAGCAGTTCCTCCCCCGGGGGAGGTATAACCGGGGAGCTGTTTTTT. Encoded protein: CASSSSPGGGITGELFF.

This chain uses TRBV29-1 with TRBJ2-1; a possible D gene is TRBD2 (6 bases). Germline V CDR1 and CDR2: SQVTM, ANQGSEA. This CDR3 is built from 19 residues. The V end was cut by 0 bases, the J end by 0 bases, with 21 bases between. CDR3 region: CSVEDIPNRAGNSYNEQFF. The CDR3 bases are TGCAGCGTTGAAGATATTCCCAACCGCGCGGGGAACTCCTACAATGAGCAGTTCTTC.

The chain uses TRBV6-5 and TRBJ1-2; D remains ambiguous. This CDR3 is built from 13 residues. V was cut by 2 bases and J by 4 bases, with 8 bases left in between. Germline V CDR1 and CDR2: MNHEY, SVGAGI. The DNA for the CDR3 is TGTGCCAGCAGTTACAGCCGGTTCTATGGCTACACCTTC. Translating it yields CASSYSRFYGYTF.